The source of this T cell receptor (beta chain) is a study of early stage breast cancer tumors. Study summary: About 70% of the 16 invasive tumors were ER+, PR+ and HER2-. Study-wide points: Tumor and normal breast were distinguished via blood comparison in most of the 16 patients. Tumors had about 2.3-fold higher T cell density than normal breast.

Often roughly 85-300 mg of normal breast tissue was needed for DNA. Sequenced by immunoSEQ multiplex PCR; TCRdb stores in-frame clones only, minus some. The table shows about 10,000 clones, with 60% to 85% occurring only once. V was clipped by 6 bases and J by 1 base, with 17 bases between them. From germline, CDR1 is MNHNY and CDR2 SVGAGI (reference sequence). CDR3 length: 16 amino acids. Worth noting for this clone: Its antigen is unidentified.

The receptor was derived from a person in their forties with breast cancer. The rearrangement links TRBV6-6 to TRBJ2-3, with D possibly called TRBD1 or TRBD2 (6 bases each). The specimen sequenced was normal breast tissue next to the tumor. The CDR3 DNA follows: TGTGCCAGCAGCAGGGGACTCCCACGCGGCACAGATACGCAGTATTTT. Protein sequence: CASSRGLPRGTDTQYF.